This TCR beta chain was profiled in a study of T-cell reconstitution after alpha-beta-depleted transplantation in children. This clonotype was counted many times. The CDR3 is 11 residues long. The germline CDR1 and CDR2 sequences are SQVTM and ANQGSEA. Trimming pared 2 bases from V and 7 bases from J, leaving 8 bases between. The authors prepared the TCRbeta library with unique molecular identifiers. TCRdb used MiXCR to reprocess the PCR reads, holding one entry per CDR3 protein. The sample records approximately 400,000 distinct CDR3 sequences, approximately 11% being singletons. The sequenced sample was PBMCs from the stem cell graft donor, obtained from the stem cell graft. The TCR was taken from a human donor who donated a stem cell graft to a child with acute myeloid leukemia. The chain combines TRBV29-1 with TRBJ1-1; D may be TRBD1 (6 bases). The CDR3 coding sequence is TGCAGCGTTGAACAGGGGATTGAAGCTTTCTTT. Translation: CSVEQGIEAFF.